This is a list of T cell receptor beta chains from one sample in a study of T-cell reconstitution after alpha-beta-depleted transplantation in children. TCRdb reprocessed the PCR reads with MiXCR, giving one entry per CDR3 protein. The table lists over 550,000 distinct CDR3 sequences, about 10% of them singletons. The starting material was PBMCs from the stem cell graft donor, obtained from the stem cell graft. All receptors come from a human donor who donated a stem cell graft to a child with acute myeloid leukemia. Each CDR3 is given with its conserved first and last residue. Each record gives: clone size, J gene, D gene, V gene, CDR3 DNA, CDR3 protein. The D gene is left open where the match is weak. Clone sizes are given selectively: once, few, many, or a class where the clone is expanded.

many TRBJ1-5 TRBD1 TRBV28 TGTGCCAGCTTTTATCGCCCGGGACAGGGGATGATGGGGAATCAGCCCCAGCATTTT CASFYRPGQGMMGNQPQHF
- TRBJ1-2 TRBD1 TRBV12-3/TRBV12-4 TGTGCCAGCAGCCTTTCCGAGGGACAGGGGGCGAGGAACTTC CASSLSEGQGARNF
- TRBJ2-7 TRBD2 TRBV7-2 TGTGCCAGCAGCTCGGCGCCTGGGAGCGGGGGGTCCTACGAGCAGTACTTC CASSSAPGSGGSYEQYF
- TRBJ1-2 - TRBV6-2/TRBV6-3 TGTGCCAGCAGTTACGGGCAGCCTAACTATGGCTACACCTTC CASSYGQPNYGYTF
few TRBJ2-1 TRBD2 TRBV5-4 TGTGCCAGCAGCTTGAAACTAGCGGGAGGGGATGATGGTTGGTACAATGAGCAGTTCTTC CASSLKLAGGDDGWYNEQFF
- TRBJ2-7 TRBD2 TRBV27 TGTGCCAGCAGTTTATCCGGACTAGCGGGAGCTGGGTACGAGCAGTACTTC CASSLSGLAGAGYEQYF
few TRBJ2-3 TRBD2 TRBV9 TGTGCCAGCAGCGTAGAGAGTAGCGGGACGACAGATACGCAGTATTTT CASSVESSGTTDTQYF
- TRBJ2-1 - TRBV7-8 TGTGCCAGCAGCCCCATTAGGCGGGCTGAGCAGTTCTTC CASSPIRRAEQFF
- TRBJ2-4 - TRBV7-2 TGTGCCAGCAGCGCGGGACGCGGGCAAGACATTCAGTACTTC CASSAGRGQDIQYF
many TRBJ2-1 TRBD1 TRBV12-3/TRBV12-4 TGTGCCAGCAGTTTAATACGAGGGGGCCTCTACAATGAGCAGTTCTTC CASSLIRGGLYNEQFF
- TRBJ2-2 - TRBV20-1 TGCAGTGCTAGAGATGCGGGACCTAACACCGGGGAGCTGTTTTTT CSARDAGPNTGELFF
- TRBJ1-2 - TRBV7-9 TGTGCCAGCAGACAGGACAGAACGATGAACTATGGCTACACCTTC CASRQDRTMNYGYTF
few TRBJ2-7 TRBD2 TRBV7-9 TGTGCCAGCAGCCCACCCACCAGGGACTATACCTACGAGCAGTACTTC CASSPPTRDYTYEQYF
few TRBJ2-5 - TRBV5-1 TGCGCCAGCAGCTTGGCCGACATCTTCCAAGAGACCCAGTACTTC CASSLADIFQETQYF
once TRBJ2-7 TRBD1 TRBV7-8 TGTGCCAGCAGCCCTACGGACAGGGCCGTTTACGAGCAGTACTTC CASSPTDRAVYEQYF
few TRBJ2-3 - TRBV4-3 TGCGCCAGCAGCCGCACAGTAGGCAGGACAGATACGCAGTATTTT CASSRTVGRTDTQYF
- TRBJ2-1 TRBD2 TRBV6-4 TGTGCCAGCAGTGCTAGCGGGGCGGGTGAGCAGTTCTTC CASSASGAGEQFF
- TRBJ2-3 TRBD2 TRBV9 TGTGCCAGCAGCGTAGATCGGAGCGGGAGTTGGACAGATACGCAGTATTTT CASSVDRSGSWTDTQYF
few TRBJ2-1 TRBD2 TRBV7-9 TGTGCCAGCAGCTTACCTAGCGGGAGAAGCAGGGATGAGCAGTTCTTC CASSLPSGRSRDEQFF
many TRBJ2-1 TRBD2 TRBV29-1 TGCAGCGTTGTGGCTAGCGGGAGCCCTTGGCCTAACAATGAGCAGTTCTTC CSVVASGSPWPNNEQFF
many TRBJ2-5 TRBD2 TRBV29-1 TGCAGCGCCCGCCGCGGGAGAGAGACCCAGTACTTC CSARRGRETQYF
few TRBJ2-3 TRBD1 TRBV9 TGTGCCAGCAGCGTTGGGACAGGTACAGCTTCTAGCACAGATACGCAGTATTTT CASSVGTGTASSTDTQYF
many TRBJ1-5 - TRBV20-1 TGCAGTGCTAGAGATCGCAGGGCAGATCAGCCCCAGCATTTT CSARDRRADQPQHF
- TRBJ2-3 - TRBV5-6 TGTGCCAGCACCCTTGGAGGGGGGCCCGCAGATACGCAGTATTTT CASTLGGGPADTQYF
- TRBJ2-5 TRBD2 TRBV4-2 TGTGCCAGCAGCCAGATTCTAGCGGGAGGTGGAGAGACCCAGTACTTC CASSQILAGGGETQYF
many TRBJ2-1 TRBD2 TRBV27 TGTGCCAGCAGAGCTAGCGGCAGCCCTTACAATGAGCAGTTCTTC CASRASGSPYNEQFF
- TRBJ2-7 - TRBV20-1 TGCAGTGCCCGGACTCATGGCGCGAGCTCCTACGAGCAGTACTTC CSARTHGASSYEQYF
many TRBJ2-1 - TRBV12-3/TRBV12-4 TGTGCCAGCATATGGGACGGCGGGAACAATGAGCAGTTCTTC CASIWDGGNNEQFF
- TRBJ2-7 - TRBV12-3/TRBV12-4 TGTGCCAGCAGTGAGAGGTTTGGATCCTCGGTCGAGCAGTACTTC CASSERFGSSVEQYF
- TRBJ2-7 - TRBV7-2 TGTGCCAGCAATCAGGGGGGCGGGAGGTTCGAGCAGTACTTC CASNQGGGRFEQYF
many TRBJ2-3 - TRBV20-1 TGCAGTGCTAGAGATTTGGAACTCTCTCCAAGCACAGATACGCAGTATTTT CSARDLELSPSTDTQYF
- TRBJ2-2 - TRBV5-8 TGTGCCAGCAGCTTGTTTGCGGGCTTAACCGGGGAGCTGTTTTTT CASSLFAGLTGELFF
- TRBJ2-7 - TRBV2 TGTGCCAGCAGGATGATGAGGGCAGCCTACGAGCAGTACTTC CASRMMRAAYEQYF
- TRBJ2-4 - TRBV12-3/TRBV12-4 TGTGCCAGCAGTTTAGTAGCCGGAAACAGACAGGGCCTGGGGGGCATTCAGTACTTC CASSLVAGNRQGLGGIQYF
many TRBJ2-1 TRBD2 TRBV6-2/TRBV6-3 TGTGCCAGCAGTTACGAGCGGGAGATCTACAATGAGCAGTTCTTC CASSYEREIYNEQFF
few TRBJ1-2 TRBD1 TRBV30 TGTGCCTGGAGTGTAGATTGGAGACAGGGCTATGGCTACACCTTC CAWSVDWRQGYGYTF
many TRBJ1-2 - TRBV27 TGTGCCAGCAGTTTATCGTGGCAGGGACCTAACTATGGCTACACCTTC CASSLSWQGPNYGYTF
- TRBJ1-6 - TRBV7-8 TGTGCCAGCAGCAAACGGGAGGTCTTACCCCTCCACTTT CASSKREVLPLHF
few TRBJ2-5 - TRBV7-9 TGTGCCAGCAGCTTAGCTCGGGGTTTTGGCGAGACCCAGTACTTC CASSLARGFGETQYF
few TRBJ2-7 TRBD2 TRBV18 TGTGCCAGCTCACGCGAACGGACTAGCGGCTACGAGCAGTACTTC CASSRERTSGYEQYF
- TRBJ2-7 TRBD1 TRBV12-3/TRBV12-4 TGTGCCAGCAGTTTTGACCTCCGCGGGACAGGGGTCGAGCAGTACTTC CASSFDLRGTGVEQYF
few TRBJ1-4 - TRBV29-1 TGCAGCGTTGAGGGGCAAAGGGGTGCAACTAATGAAAAACTGTTTTTT CSVEGQRGATNEKLFF
- TRBJ2-1 TRBD2 TRBV5-1 TGCGCCAGCAGCTTGGAAAGCGGGAGGAACAATGAGCAGTTCTTC CASSLESGRNNEQFF
many TRBJ2-7 - TRBV6-5 TGTGCCAGCAGTTACTCTCTGGAGTTCTCCTACGAGCAGTACTTC CASSYSLEFSYEQYF
- TRBJ2-1 TRBD2 TRBV7-2 TGTGCCAGCAGATTCGTCTCGGGAGGGAAAAACAATGAGCAGTTCTTC CASRFVSGGKNNEQFF
- TRBJ2-7 - TRBV7-2 TGTGCCAGCAGCTTATTAGGACTCGACGCCGAGCAGTACTTC CASSLLGLDAEQYF
- TRBJ1-1 - TRBV2 TGTGCCAGCAGGGATCGGTTTGGAACAGCTTCCATGAACACTGAAGCTTTCTTT CASRDRFGTASMNTEAFF
many TRBJ2-3 - TRBV6-4 TGTGCCAGCAGTGAGGCCACGGAGGATACGCAGTATTTT CASSEATEDTQYF
- TRBJ2-3 TRBD2 TRBV14 TGTGCCAGCAACCCACATCGGCGAGTCGGGAGGAAAACAGATACGCAGTATTTT CASNPHRRVGRKTDTQYF
few TRBJ2-1 TRBD1 TRBV12-3/TRBV12-4 TGTGCCAGCAGTTTAGCCACACCGGGACAGGCATCCTACAATGAGCAGTTCTTC CASSLATPGQASYNEQFF
- TRBJ1-2 TRBD1 TRBV4-3 TGCGCCAGCAGCCTAAAAGCCTACCCGGGACAGGGGCAACACTATGGCTACACCTTC CASSLKAYPGQGQHYGYTF
many TRBJ1-6 - TRBV12-3/TRBV12-4 TGTGCCAGCAGTTTTGAGTTTTCACCCCTCCACTTT CASSFEFSPLHF
many TRBJ1-4 TRBD1 TRBV29-1 TGCAGCGCTGGACAGGGGACGGCTAATGAAAAACTGTTTTTT CSAGQGTANEKLFF
few TRBJ2-3 TRBD2 TRBV4-2 TGTGCCAGCAGCCAAGTGCAGGCGGGAGGGCCGCCAGATACGCAGTATTTT CASSQVQAGGPPDTQYF